A single count supports the clone carrying this T cell receptor (beta chain). Its antigen is not known. Per the germline V gene, CDR1 is SGHRS and CDR2 is YFSETQ. The CDR3 consists of 16 residues. The V gene end was trimmed by 4 bases and the J gene end by 6 bases; junction bases not matched to a gene: 10. The data originate from a study of PD-1 blockade in classical Hodgkin lymphoma. Study conclusions and caveats: Anyone who began nivolumab under 1 year after ASCT was excluded. Compared with healthy donors, newly diagnosed patients reportedly showed lower baseline TCR diversity. By C4D1, CD4+ diversity increased significantly, especially in complete responders.

Generated by immunoSEQ multiplex PCR, the TCRdb table keeps only in-frame clones and is missing some. The profile shows over 25,000 clones, 85% to 90% of them singletons. Each patient relapsed following autologous stem cell transplantation, and prior brentuximab vedotin exposure differed. Sequencing used peripheral blood mononuclear cells (PBMCs), obtained at baseline. The receptor's source is a human donor with classical Hodgkin lymphoma. The J gene is TRBJ2-7, the V gene TRBV5-1, with 13 positions matching TRBD2. The CDR3 coding sequence is TGCGCCAGCAGCCCAACTAGCGGGGGGGCCGCGGGCGAGCAGTACTTC. Translating gives CASSPTSGGAAGEQYF. The full variable domain, completed using reference TRBV5-1 and TRBJ2-7, is KAGVTQTPRYLIKTRGQQVTLSCSPISGHRSVSWYQQTPGQGLQFLFEYFSETQRNKGNFPGRFSGRQFSNSRSEMNVSTLELGDSALYLCASSPTSGGAAGEQYFGPGTRLTVT.